This passage covers 22 T cell receptor beta chains from one sample sequenced in a study of tumor and adjacent non-tumor tissue in lung cancer. TCRbeta libraries were built with three rounds of nested PCR, modified from ARM-PCR. TCRdb reanalysed the multiplex PCR reads using MiXCR and keeps one entry per CDR3 protein. The sample lists roughly 76,000 distinct CDR3 sequences; roughly 70% were seen once. This sample's RNA came from whole unsorted tissue. The sample consisted of lung tumor tissue. These receptors were taken from a woman between 70 and 85 years old with non-small cell lung cancer.

The chain joins TRBV6-1 to TRBJ1-5; D may be TRBD1 (5 bases). Trimming took off 11 bases at V and 5 bases at J, with 22 bases between the two ends. The germline V gene encodes CDR1 MNHNS and CDR2 SASEGT. This CDR3 region has 15 residues. CDR3 region: CAGSEASGGYQPQHF. DNA of the CDR3: TGTGCCGGTAGTGAAGCGTCCGGGGGGTATCAGCCCCAGCATTTT.

This clonotype has at least ten counts. The chain recombines TRBV30 with TRBJ2-7; TRBD1 matches at 9 bases. Looked up from germline, CDR1 is GTSNPN and CDR2 is SVGIG (reference sequence). The V segment lost 4 bases and the J segment 5 bases; nucleotides outside the gene matches: 6. The CDR3 covers 13 residues. CDR3 in DNA: TGTGCCTGGACTACAGGGGGCAGGGACGAGCAGTACTTC. The encoded protein is CAWTTGGRDEQYF. Looking up the rest from reference TRBV30 and TRBJ2-7 gives the full variable domain: SQTIHQWPATLVQPVGSPLSLECTVEGTSNPNLYWYRQAAGRGLQLLFYSVGIGQISSEVPQNLSASRPQDRQFILSSKKLLLSDSGFYLCAWTTGGRDEQYFGPGTRLTVT.

This clonotype was seen ten or more times. The rearrangement joins TRBV7-9 to TRBJ2-3; maybe TRBD1 (5 bases). V shed 5 bases and J shed 6 bases, with 15 bases lying between them. Germline V gives CDR1 SEHNR, CDR2 FQNEAQ (reference sequence). The CDR3 runs to 14 residues. CDR3 loop: CASSPESRGDTQYF. The CDR3 DNA reads TGTGCCAGCAGCCCCGAGAGTAGGGGCGATACGCAGTATTTT.

This clonotype was seen repeatedly, ten times or more. The chain couples TRBV29-1 to TRBJ2-3; D may be TRBD1 (5 bases). The germline gives CDR1 SQVTM, CDR2 ANQGSEA. The germline V and J ends were trimmed by 3 bases and 0 bases, with 7 bases remaining between them. This CDR3 region has 13 residues. The CDR3 DNA is TGCAGCGTTGATAGACAGAGCACAGATACGCAGTATTTT. This gives the protein CSVDRQSTDTQYF.

V gene TRBV13 combines with J gene TRBJ2-3; D ambiguous. CDR3 length equals 15 residues. Germline CDR1 is PRHDT and CDR2 is FYEKMQ (reference sequence). Trimming left V 9 bases short and J 2 bases short, with 18 bases between. The CDR3 DNA reads as TGTGCCAGTAGGTCTCAGGTTTATGACACAGATACGCAGTATTTT. Translated: CASRSQVYDTDTQYF.

In this sample, this clonotype turned up a few times. A read error is possible here, since a much larger clone lies one base away. V gene TRBV7-8 combines with J gene TRBJ2-1, with D perhaps matching TRBD1 (6 bases). CDR1 is SGHVS, CDR2 FQNEAQ, per germline. The CDR3 is made up of 15 amino acids. The CDR3 region has the DNA TGTGCCAGCAGCTTAGGGGCAGGGGCTTACAATGAGCAGTCCTTC. Translating it yields CASSLGAGAYNEQSF.

The V and J genes are TRBV6-5 and TRBJ2-3; D gene ambiguous. The CDR3 has 14 residues. Germline loops: CDR1 MNHEY, CDR2 SVGAGI. The CDR3 nucleotides read TGTGTCTGCAGGCTGCCTGGCGACCCAGATACGCAGTATTTT. Translating gives CVCRLPGDPDTQYF.

The V gene is TRBV6-5, the J gene TRBJ1-2; tentatively, D is TRBD1 (6 bases). Trimming shortened V by 6 bases and J by 10 bases, and 21 bases separated the two germline ends. The V gene's germline CDR1 is MNHEY and CDR2 SVGAGI. The CDR3 runs to 14 residues. The CDR3 DNA sequence: TGTGCCAGCAGACCTGGGGGGCCATATCTTGTCTACACCTTC. It yields the protein CASRPGGPYLVYTF.

Regarding this clonotype: The conserved closing phenylalanine or tryptophan is absent in this CDR3, likely reflecting a read error. This chain connects TRBV6-6 to TRBJ2-1; possibly TRBD1 or TRBD2 for D (5 bases each). Per the germline V gene, CDR1 is MNHNY and CDR2 is SVGAGI (reference sequence). V shed 5 bases and J shed 9 bases, with 17 bases lying between them. The CDR3 totals 14 residues. The CDR3 coding sequence is TGTGCCAGCAGTACACGGGACCATGACGTTGAGCAGTTCATC. Its protein is CASSTRDHDVEQFI.

Remarks on this clonotype: Being one base from a much bigger clone, this may be a read error. The rearrangement joins TRBV5-1 to TRBJ1-1; D not certain. CDR1 and CDR2 from the germline V gene are SGHRS and YFSETQ. The CDR3 consists of 14 residues. The CDR3 nucleotides read TGCACCAGCAGCTTGTGGTCAGTGAACACTGAAGCTTTCTTT. It yields the protein CTSSLWSVNTEAFF.

This clonotype was observed at least ten times. The J gene is TRBJ2-1, the V gene TRBV30; no clear D gene. This CDR3 is 12 amino acids long. The V end was cut by 1 base, the J end by 9 bases, with 10 bases between. The germline gives CDR1 GTSNPN, CDR2 SVGIG (reference sequence). Here the CDR3 DNA reads TGTGCCTGGAGTGGCGGCAGGCGTGAGCAGTTCTTC. Translated, it gives CAWSGGRREQFF.

In the case of this clonotype: Given the absence of the conserved phenylalanine or tryptophan at the CDR3 end, a read error is likely. The rearrangement joins TRBV4-1 to TRBJ2-3; D not certain. The CDR3 totals 14 residues. CDR1 is MGHRA and CDR2 is YSYEKL in the germline V gene. The CDR3 loop reads CASSLNGDTDMQYY. The CDR3 bases are TGCGCCAGCAGCCTCAATGGGGATACAGATATGCAGTATTAT.

The chain carries TRBV5-1 and TRBJ1-2, with D maybe TRBD1 (6 bases). The CDR3 is made up of 13 amino acids. In germline, CDR1 is SGHRS, CDR2 YFSETQ. Trimming removed 5 bases from V and 6 bases from J, with 14 bases in between. The CDR3 DNA sequence: TGCGCCAGCAGTCCAACAGGGCATGATGGCTACACCTTC. Its translation is CASSPTGHDGYTF.

V usage is TRBV6-2 or TRBV6-3 and J usage is TRBJ1-1; a possible D gene is TRBD1 (6 bases). Looked up from germline, CDR1 is MNHEY and CDR2 is SVGEGT. Trimming removed 2 bases at V and 11 bases at J, with 21 bases between. This CDR3 is built from 15 residues. Here the CDR3 reads CASSYGLHGDIEAFF. CDR3 in DNA: TGTGCCAGCAGTTACGGACTACATGGGGACATTGAGGCTTTCTTT.

The sample holds a few counts of this clonotype. The chain uses TRBV7-9 and TRBJ1-3; D gene ambiguous. This CDR3 has 15 amino acids. Germline V gene lookup returns CDR1 SEHNR and CDR2 FQNEAQ (reference sequence). V lost 3 bases, J lost 2 bases, and 11 bases lay in between. CDR3 region: CASSFPQAAGNTIYF. In DNA, the CDR3 is TGTGCCAGCAGCTTTCCCCAAGCGGCTGGAAACACCATATATTTT.

The chain carries TRBV6-1 and TRBJ2-2; weak D call: TRBD2 (6 bases). Germline loops: CDR1 MNHNS, CDR2 SASEGT. The length of the CDR3 is 13 residues. V was cut by 8 bases and J by 9 bases, with 16 bases left in between. The CDR3 loop is CASLSGEGRELFF. Here the CDR3 DNA reads TGTGCCAGCCTGTCGGGGGAAGGTAGGGAGCTGTTTTTT.

Worth noting for this clonotype: A much larger clone lies a single base off, so this may be a read error. V usage is TRBV5-1 and J usage is TRBJ1-2, with D perhaps TRBD1 (5 bases). The CDR3 length is 15 residues. Germline values: CDR1 SGHRS, CDR2 YFSETQ. The CDR3 nucleotides read TGCGCCAGCAGCTTGGGGGCACGGGGGGACTATGTCTACACCTTC. The encoded protein is CASSLGARGDYVYTF.

With regard to this clonotype: Since the CDR3 does not end with the conserved phenylalanine or tryptophan, this likely comes from a read error. The CDR3 region has the DNA TGCAGTGTTACTATAGACAGAATGAACACTGAAGCTTTCTCT. It codes for CSVTIDRMNTEAFS. This chain links TRBV29-1 with TRBJ1-1; tentative D call: TRBD1 (5 bases). Germline assignment: CDR1 SQVTM and CDR2 ANQGSEA. CDR3 length: 14 amino acids.

Note on this clonotype: The junction shows a germline mismatch at one end, possibly a read error. The CDR3 sequence is CVSSTGQDHGYEEYF. Written as DNA, the CDR3 is TGCGTCAGCAGCACCGGACAGGACCACGGCTACGAGGAGTACTTC. The chain recombines TRBV5-1 with TRBJ2-7; 7 bases map to TRBD1. The CDR3 totals 15 residues. Germline CDR1 is SGHRS and CDR2 is YFSETQ.

Note on this clonotype: The junction does not match germline at one end; this may be a read error. V usage is TRBV4-1 and J usage is TRBJ2-7; possibly TRBD1 or TRBD2 for D (5 bases each). This CDR3 contains 14 residues. The germline CDR1 and CDR2 sequences are MGHRA and YSYEKL. Written as DNA, the CDR3 is TGCGCCAGAAGCCAAATAGCAGGGACCTACGAGCAGCACTTC. Translated, it gives CARSQIAGTYEQHF.

For this clonotype: This sequence may be a read error, since a much larger clone differs from it by one base. Here the CDR3 DNA reads TGCGCCAGCAGCCCAGGGATAGGGGGCTACCAAGAGACCCAGTACTTC. This sequence encodes CASSPGIGGYQETQYF. This chain joins TRBV5-1 and TRBJ2-5; 7 positions match TRBD1. The CDR3 is 16 residues long. The germline gives CDR1 SGHRS, CDR2 YFSETQ. Trimming cost V 4 bases and J 0 bases; bases outside gene matches: 9.

V is TRBV29-1 and J is TRBJ1-4, with D tentatively TRBD1 (6 bases). Looked up from germline, CDR1 is SQVTM and CDR2 is ANQGSEA. The CDR3 has 12 amino acids. The CDR3 nucleotides read TGCGGCTCCCGCGCGGAAGGGGGAAAACTGTTTTTT. Protein sequence: CGSRAEGGKLFF.